Following are 25 T cell receptor beta chains from one sample sequenced in a study of glioma-infiltrating T cells after dendritic cell vaccination. The table came from immunoSEQ multiplex PCR; TCRdb's copy has only in-frame clones and leaves some out. Of about 49,000 clones listed, 85% to 90% were seen once; the top ten hold 11%. The specimen was blood, collected before dendritic cell vaccination. The receptor set was obtained from a human donor with glioblastoma.

The chain employs TRBV7-9 and TRBJ2-2; D is possibly TRBD2 (5 bases). Trimming removed 1 base at V and 2 bases at J, with 11 bases between. Germline V CDR1 and CDR2: SEHNR, FQNEAQ (reference sequence). The CDR3 is 16 residues long. CDR3: CASSLGGIVNTGELFF. CDR3 in DNA: TGTGCCAGCAGCTTAGGAGGGATAGTCAACACCGGGGAGCTGTTTTTT.

The chain combines TRBV5-1 with TRBJ1-2; a weak D match, TRBD1 (6 bases). This CDR3 region has 14 residues. The V gene's germline CDR1 is SGHRS and CDR2 YFSETQ. The ends were cut back, 0 bases at V and 4 bases at J, with 10 bases in the middle. The CDR3 region is CASSLEGGSYGYTF. As DNA, the CDR3 is TGCGCCAGCAGCTTGGAAGGGGGTAGCTATGGCTACACCTTC.

The chain combines TRBV7-8 with TRBJ2-1; D unresolved. Germline assignment: CDR1 SGHVS and CDR2 FQNEAQ. V was shortened by 4 bases and J by 7 bases, with 5 bases between the two germline ends. This CDR3 has 11 amino acids. CDR3 amino acids: CASSSLNEQFF. CDR3 coding DNA: TGTGCCAGCAGCTCCCTAAATGAGCAGTTCTTC. The full variable domain, completed using reference TRBV7-8 and TRBJ2-1, is GAGVSQSPRYKVAKRGQDVALRCDPISGHVSLFWYQQALGQGPEFLTYFQNEAQLDKSGLPSDRFFAERPEGSVSTLKIQRTQQEDSAVYLCASSSLNEQFFGPGTRLTVL.

CDR3 bases: TGTGCCAGCAGCGCCACAGGGAACACTGAAGCTTTCTTT. Translation gives CASSATGNTEAFF. The chain has TRBV11-2 and TRBJ1-1, with D possibly being TRBD1 (5 bases). The CDR3 has 13 residues. Germline CDR1 is SGHAT and CDR2 is FQNNGV. Deletions cut 5 bases from V and 1 base from J, with 8 bases between.

This clone was seen only a few times. The chain combines TRBV7-3 with TRBJ1-2, with a weak D call TRBD1 (6 bases). CDR1 SGHTA and CDR2 FQGTGA come from the germline V gene. The CDR3 contains 16 residues. V lost 0 bases and J lost 4, with 15 bases in between. In DNA, the CDR3 is TGTGCCAGCAGCTTAACCCCGGGGGGCTTCCCCTATGGCTACACCTTC. Translating it yields CASSLTPGGFPYGYTF.

J is TRBJ2-3 and V is TRBV11-2, with TRBD2 matching 8 bases. V gave up 3 bases and J gave up 10 bases; unmatched junction bases: 0. From germline, CDR1 is SGHAT and CDR2 FQNNGV. The CDR3 totals 11 residues. As DNA, the CDR3 is TGTGCCAGCAGCTTCGGGGGGGCGCAGTATTTT. Protein: CASSFGGAQYF.

This rearrangement joins TRBV6-6 to TRBJ1-2; D is ambiguous. The CDR3 spans 13 residues. Trimming removed 8 bases from V and 6 bases from J, with 16 bases in between. The germline V gene encodes CDR1 MNHNY and CDR2 SVGAGI (reference sequence). CDR3 residues: CASSDGVENGYTF. The CDR3 nucleotides are TGTGCCAGCTCCGACGGAGTTGAAAATGGCTACACCTTC.

This chain joins TRBV19 and TRBJ2-2; 7 bases map to TRBD2. The J segment lost 7 bases and the V segment lost 6 bases, leaving 14 bases of the junction unmatched. Germline loops: CDR1 LNHDA, CDR2 SQIVND (reference sequence). CDR3 length: 16 amino acids. CDR3 loop: CASSPVIAGQGGELFF. As DNA, the CDR3 is TGTGCCAGTAGCCCCGTGATAGCGGGCCAGGGCGGGGAGCTGTTTTTT.

The chain uses TRBV7-9 and TRBJ2-6, with D uncertain. Germline assignment: CDR1 SEHNR and CDR2 FQNEAQ (reference sequence). The CDR3 covers 17 residues. The V end lost 0 bases, the J end lost 0 bases, and 9 bases lay between the germline ends. The CDR3, as DNA: TGTGCCAGCAGCTTAGCCGGTAGCCTCTCTGGGGCCAACGTCCTGACTTTC. As protein: CASSLAGSLSGANVLTF.

The chain links TRBV10-1 to TRBJ1-1, with D possibly being TRBD1 (6 bases). Trimming removed 0 bases from V and 1 base from J, with 6 bases in between. The CDR3 is 14 amino acids. Germline V gives CDR1 WNHNN, CDR2 SYGVQD (reference sequence). CDR3 bases: TGCGCCAGCAGTGAGTCGGGACAGAACACTGAAGCTTTCTTT. Its translation is CASSESGQNTEAFF.

The genes are TRBV19 and TRBJ2-1; no clear D gene. The CDR3 runs 12 residues. Germline assignment: CDR1 LNHDA and CDR2 SQIVND (reference sequence). V lost 1 base to trimming and J lost 8 bases, with 6 bases between them. The CDR3: CASSIVPDEQFF. The CDR3 region has the DNA TGTGCCAGTAGTATAGTTCCAGATGAGCAGTTCTTC.

The chain recombines TRBV6-5 with TRBJ1-1; possibly TRBD1 for D (6 bases). The germline V gene has CDR1 MNHEY and CDR2 SVGAGI. Trimming took 5 bases from V and 5 from J, leaving 12 bases between them. The CDR3 has 13 amino acids. The CDR3 DNA follows: TGTGCCAGCAGTAAACAGGGTAATACTGAAGCTTTCTTT. Translation gives CASSKQGNTEAFF.

The CDR3 DNA sequence: TGTGCCAGCAGTTTTACATCCGGGACAAAAGGCTACACCTTC. It translates to CASSFTSGTKGYTF. The chain carries TRBV7-2 and TRBJ1-2, with D perhaps TRBD1 (6 bases). Per germline, CDR1 SGHTA and CDR2 FQGNSA. Between the trimmed V and J ends, which lost 6 bases and 8 bases, there was a span of 19 bases. CDR3 length: 14 amino acids.

The V call is TRBV11-3, the J call TRBJ2-3, with a possible D match to TRBD1 (5 bases). This CDR3 comprises 15 residues. The germline CDR1 and CDR2 sequences are SGHNT and YENEEA. V shed 2 bases and J shed 0 bases, with 9 bases lying between them. The DNA of the CDR3 is TGTGCCAGCAGCTTACAGGGTTCTAGCACAGATACGCAGTATTTT. Translated: CASSLQGSSTDTQYF.

The rearrangement joins TRBV14 to TRBJ1-2, with 8 bases lining up with TRBD1. This CDR3 has 14 residues. The J segment lost 5 bases and the V segment lost 3 bases, leaving 5 bases of the junction unmatched. CDR1 and CDR2 (germline): SGHDN, FVKESK. CDR3 amino acids: CASSQDRVSYGYTF. In DNA form, the CDR3 reads TGTGCCAGCAGCCAGGACAGGGTTTCATATGGCTACACCTTC.

The chain uses TRBV6-5 and TRBJ2-5; possibly TRBD1 for D (6 bases). V was shortened by 2 bases and J by 5 bases, with 12 bases between the two germline ends. The CDR3 loop spans 14 amino acids. Looked up from germline, CDR1 is MNHEY and CDR2 is SVGAGI. The CDR3 protein is CASSYKQGTETQYF. The CDR3 DNA is TGTGCCAGCAGTTACAAACAGGGAACGGAGACCCAGTACTTC.

The V and J genes are TRBV12-5 and TRBJ2-1; TRBD1 matches 8 bases. The CDR3 runs to 13 residues. J lost 9 bases, V lost 7 bases, and 8 bases had no gene match. Germline CDR1 reads LGHNT; CDR2 reads FRNRAP. CDR3 region: CASVRTGFLEQFF. In DNA, the CDR3 is TGTGCTAGTGTTCGGACAGGGTTTCTTGAGCAGTTCTTC.

The chain carries TRBV2 and TRBJ1-2; 9 nucleotides line up with TRBD1. J was trimmed by 5 bases and V by 7 bases; bases with no gene match: 5. The germline CDR1 and CDR2 sequences are SNHLY and FYNNEI. CDR3 size: 13 residues. This chain's CDR3 is CASTRDREYGYTF. CDR3 sequence (DNA): TGTGCCAGCACCCGGGACAGGGAATATGGCTACACCTTC.

The J gene is TRBJ2-7, the V gene TRBV5-1, with 9 bases fitting TRBD2. This CDR3 has 15 amino acids. Germline V gives CDR1 SGHRS, CDR2 YFSETQ. With 5 bases clipped from V and 5 bases from J, the junction kept 11 bases outside the gene matches. CDR3 residues: CASRYGPGLANEQYF. In DNA form, the CDR3 reads TGCGCCAGCAGATACGGCCCCGGACTAGCGAACGAGCAGTACTTC.

The chain is built from TRBV7-2 and TRBJ1-5; D unresolved. CDR3 size: 14 residues. Trimming pared 3 bases from V and 7 bases from J, leaving 13 bases between. CDR1 and CDR2 from the germline V gene are SGHTA and FQGNSA. The CDR3 protein is CASSFPIMGQPQHF. CDR3 sequence (DNA): TGTGCCAGCAGCTTCCCCATTATGGGCCAGCCCCAGCATTTT.

This sequence joins TRBV5-6 and TRBJ1-5, with D uncertain. CDR1 and CDR2 from the germline V gene are SGHDT and YYEEEE. V lost 0 bases, J lost 2 bases, and 6 bases lay in between. This CDR3 comprises 14 residues. CDR3 coding DNA: TGTGCCAGCAGCTTGGGAGTTGGCAATCAGCCCCAGCATTTT. Translated: CASSLGVGNQPQHF.

The J gene is TRBJ1-2, the V gene TRBV6-5; maybe TRBD1 (5 bases). V lost 2 bases and J 2 bases, leaving 6 bases between the germline ends. Germline-derived CDR1 and CDR2 are MNHEY and SVGAGI. The CDR3 contains 13 residues. CDR3 residues: CASSYDRNYGYTF. The CDR3 region has the DNA TGTGCCAGCAGTTACGACAGAAACTATGGCTACACCTTC.

V usage is TRBV5-1 and J usage is TRBJ1-2, with TRBD1 as a possible D gene (6 bases). Germline assignment: CDR1 SGHRS and CDR2 YFSETQ. Trimming pared 4 bases from V and 6 bases from J, leaving 13 bases between. The CDR3 has 13 amino acids. DNA of the CDR3: TGCGCCAGCAGCGTCGAAGGGACAAATGGCTACACCTTC. This sequence encodes CASSVEGTNGYTF.

This clone was seen only once. The genes are TRBV19 and TRBJ1-2; 7 positions agree with TRBD1. CDR3 length: 15 residues. Unmatched junction bases numbered 5, after V lost 3 bases and J lost 1 base. Germline lookup yields CDR1 LNHDA and CDR2 SQIVND (reference sequence). CDR3 coding DNA: TGTGCCAGTAGTATTGGTCAGGGGGGTAACTATGGCTACACCTTC. It yields the protein CASSIGQGGNYGYTF.

In this sample, this clone turned up a few times. The genes are TRBV6-1 and TRBJ1-2, with a weak D call TRBD1 (5 bases). This CDR3 is 16 amino acids long. V gave up 2 bases and J gave up 5 bases, with 18 bases separating them. The V gene's germline CDR1 is MNHNS and CDR2 SASEGT. The CDR3 sequence is CASSEQSGHRFYGYTF. In nucleotides, the CDR3 is TGTGCCAGCAGTGAACAGTCAGGACACAGGTTTTATGGCTACACCTTC.